A selection of T cell receptor beta chains follows, all from one sample in a study of blood T cell repertoires in COVID-19. The assay was immunoSEQ multiplex PCR, and TCRdb's table has in-frame clones only and misses some. Among approximately 170,000 clones, approximately 90% were seen once, and the ten largest hold about 1.1%. The sample was peripheral blood. These receptors came from a man aged 30 to 39 with acute or convalescent COVID-19. Each CDR3 is given with its conserved first and last residue. D genes are given only for firm matches. Some rows mark clone size as missing; the rest say once, few, many or name a class of expanded clone.

clone_size d_call j_call v_call cdr3_nt cdr3_aa
. . TRBJ2-3 TRBV13 TGTGCCAGCAGCTTAGGTCCGCGGCGCACAGATACGCAGTATTTT CASSLGPRRTDTQYF
. . TRBJ1-2 TRBV12-3/TRBV12-4 TGTGCCAGCAGCTCCTCCCGGGGTTATGGCTACACCTTC CASSSSRGYGYTF
. . TRBJ1-4 TRBV11-2 TGTGCCAGCAGCTTAGATCGGGGATTTGAAAAACTGTTTTTT CASSLDRGFEKLFF
. . TRBJ1-2 TRBV7-6 TGTGCCAGCAGCGACTCGTCGGATGGCTACACCTTC CASSDSSDGYTF
. TRBD1 TRBJ2-7 TRBV28 TGTGCCAGCAGGAGTGACGGGACAGGGATCTCCTACGAGCAGTACTTC CASRSDGTGISYEQYF
. . TRBJ2-2 TRBV2 TGTGCCAGCAGTGAAGCGTTGCGGGGGCCGAACACCGGGGAGCTGTTTTTT CASSEALRGPNTGELFF
. TRBD1 TRBJ2-5 TRBV28 TGTGCCAGCAGTTTGGACAGGGCCGAGACCCAGTACTTC CASSLDRAETQYF
few . TRBJ2-7 TRBV5-1 TGCGCCAGCAGCTCGGACGATGGGGGGTACGAGCAGTACTTC CASSSDDGGYEQYF
. TRBD2 TRBJ2-5 TRBV5-1 TGCGCCAGCAGCTTGGTGGGACTAGAGCCGGGGGAGACCCAGTACTTC CASSLVGLEPGETQYF
. TRBD2 TRBJ2-5 TRBV6-1 TGTGCCAGCAGTGATATACTAGCGGCTTCGGGAATAGAGACCCAGTACTTC CASSDILAASGIETQYF
. . TRBJ2-7 TRBV10-3 TGTGCCATCAGTGCGTCCGGCTACGAGCAGTACTTC CAISASGYEQYF
. TRBD1 TRBJ1-1 TRBV7-9 TGTGCCAGCAGCTCGCGTGTATATCGGACAGGGTCTACCACTGAAGCTTTCTTT CASSSRVYRTGSTTEAFF
. TRBD2 TRBJ2-7 TRBV4-1 TGCGCCAGCAGCGGGGGGCGAGGACTAGCGGGAGGCTGGGAGCAGTACTTC CASSGGRGLAGGWEQYF
. . TRBJ1-1 TRBV11-2 TGTGCCAGCAGAATGGCACGCGGGTCGGGTAAAGCTTTCTTT CASRMARGSGKAFF
. TRBD1 TRBJ1-5 TRBV30 TGTGCCTGGCGGGGACAGCCTAATCAGCCCCAGCATTTT CAWRGQPNQPQHF
. . TRBJ2-3 TRBV4-1 TGCGCCAGCAGCCAAGAGTTTCGACGGGGTGGAGATACGCAGTATTTT CASSQEFRRGGDTQYF
. . TRBJ2-3 TRBV11-1 TGTGCCAGCAGCACCCGGGCCCAGGGCCGGTATACGCAGTATTTT CASSTRAQGRYTQYF
once . TRBJ2-7 TRBV28 TGTGCCAGCAGTTTCCCAGCGTCCTACGAGCAGTACTTC CASSFPASYEQYF
. TRBD1 TRBJ2-3 TRBV28 TGTGCCAGCAGCCAACCAGGGACAGGGAGCACAGATACGCAGTATTTT CASSQPGTGSTDTQYF
. . TRBJ2-7 TRBV5-1 TGCGCCAGCAGCTTGGGGGACAAACGAACTGGCTACGAGAACTTC CASSLGDKRTGYENF
once TRBD2 TRBJ2-5 TRBV30 TGTGCCTGGAGTGTGGCGGGAGTTGGGCGAGAGACCCAGTACTTC CAWSVAGVGRETQYF
. . TRBJ1-1 TRBV6-2/TRBV6-3 TGTGCCAGCAGTTACCCCCTACCTCGACAGCCCGAGGAAGCTTTCTTT CASSYPLPRQPEEAFF
once TRBD1 TRBJ1-4 TRBV28 TGTGCCAGCAGGCCAGGGGGTGCTAATGAAAAACTGTTTTTT CASRPGGANEKLFF
. . TRBJ1-4 TRBV3-1/TRBV3-2 TGTGCCAGCAGCCAAGGGCAGGGGAATGAAAAACTGTTTTTT CASSQGQGNEKLFF
. TRBD1 TRBJ1-2 TRBV30 TGTGCCTGGGCAGACAGGGGGCAAGGCTATGGCTACACCTTC CAWADRGQGYGYTF
. . TRBJ1-3 TRBV5-1 TGCGCCAGCAGCGGCGGGGGTGGCTCTGGAAACACCATATATTTT CASSGGGGSGNTIYF
. . TRBJ1-2 TRBV28 TGTGCCAGCCAAAGGACAGCTAACTATGGCTACACCTTC CASQRTANYGYTF
. TRBD1 TRBJ1-1 TRBV10-2 TGCGCCAGCAATAACGGACAGGGAGCTTTCTTT CASNNGQGAFF
. TRBD1 TRBJ1-1 TRBV7-8 TGTGCCAGCAGCTGGACGGGTTGGGCAGGGGGTAAGGGCACTGAAGCTTTCTTT CASSWTGWAGGKGTEAFF
. . TRBJ2-7 TRBV6-5 TGTGCCAGCAGTATGCGAGGGGGAGCGACCTACGAGCAGTACTTC CASSMRGGATYEQYF
. TRBD2 TRBJ2-1 TRBV28 TGTGCCAGCAGTTTAGGGAGCGGGGGGGCCTACAATGAGCAGTTCTTC CASSLGSGGAYNEQFF
. TRBD1 TRBJ1-1 TRBV5-4 TGTGCCAGCAGTCCCACAGGGGACACTGAAGCTTTCTTT CASSPTGDTEAFF
once . TRBJ1-3 TRBV7-3 TGTGCCAGCAGCTCGGGGAACGGAAACACCATATATTTT CASSSGNGNTIYF